The T cell receptor beta chain under discussion was sequenced for a study of blood T cell repertoires in COVID-19. The overall study: The United States, Italy and Spain supplied acute and convalescent COVID-19 samples. PBMCs, B-cell-depleted T cells, or T cells were the source of the cDNA or gDNA that made up the material.

This clone has just one count. The germline V gene has CDR1 MDHEN and CDR2 SYDVKM. Trimming removed 1 base at V and 8 bases at J, with 11 bases between. The CDR3 is 14 amino acids. Authors' methods: For nucleated cells, counts were estimated from reference gene primer amplification. Generated by immunoSEQ multiplex PCR, the TCRdb table keeps only in-frame clones and is missing some. V and J calls and clone size come straight from that table; D and trimming were deduced from the DNA. Found here are about 85,000 clones, around 85% of them singletons; the top ten hold less than 6.5%. Sequenced material: peripheral blood. The chain couples TRBV28 to TRBJ1-4; possible D gene TRBD1, 5 bases. This TCR derives from a man aged 60-69 years with acute or convalescent COVID-19. The CDR3 nucleotides are TGTGCCAGCAGTTTATCTCAGGGTTGGGAAAAACTGTTTTTT. Encoded protein: CASSLSQGWEKLFF.